The entry that follows covers one TCR beta chain sequence. The sample belongs to a study of control samples from healthy donors and cancer patients. The CDR3 extends over 16 amino acids. With V trimmed by 5 bases and J by 0 bases, 6 bases remained unmatched. Germline V gene lookup returns CDR1 SGHNT and CDR2 YENEEA. Using immunoSEQ multiplex PCR, the repertoire was profiled, and TCRdb retains in-frame clones only, with some absent. In the table there are approximately 170,000 clones, 75% to 95% of which are singletons. The chain has TRBV11-3 and TRBJ2-4, with 8 positions matching TRBD2. This receptor was taken from a woman between 25 and 40 years old in good health. The sequencing input was blood. CDR3 bases: TGTGCCAGCAGCCCACTAGCGGACCTAGCCAAAAACATTCAGTACTTC. This gives the protein CASSPLADLAKNIQYF.